The following is a TCR beta chain sequence with its context. Its antigen is unidentified. CD4+CD45RO+CD25- cells were isolated as memory CD4+ T cells. Study conclusions and caveats: The TCR gene usage of tumor memory CD4+ T cells clustered together with blood and lymph node memory CD4+ cells and with lymph node naive CD4+ cells. Tumor Treg TCRs overlapped most with tumor naive CD4+ cells.

Constant-region reverse primers amplified full-length variable regions, followed by semi-nested Nested Universal Primer A PCR. TCRdb reanalysed the 5' RACE reads using MiXCR and keeps one entry per CDR3 protein. The table lists about 7,200 distinct CDR3 sequences, around 42% of them singletons. Germline V gives CDR1 MDHEN, CDR2 SYDVKM. The ends were cut back, 2 bases at V and 7 bases at J, with 11 bases in the middle. The CDR3 has 13 residues. This clonotype was sampled from a female donor with breast cancer. Sequencing was performed on memory CD4+ T cells sorted from blood. Regarding subset: memory CD4+ T cells, CD4+CD45RO+CD25-. The chain carries TRBV28 and TRBJ1-2; D not certain. This CDR3 is CASSLQVLLGYTF. Written as DNA, the CDR3 is TGTGCCAGCAGTTTACAGGTGCTCCTTGGCTACACCTTC.